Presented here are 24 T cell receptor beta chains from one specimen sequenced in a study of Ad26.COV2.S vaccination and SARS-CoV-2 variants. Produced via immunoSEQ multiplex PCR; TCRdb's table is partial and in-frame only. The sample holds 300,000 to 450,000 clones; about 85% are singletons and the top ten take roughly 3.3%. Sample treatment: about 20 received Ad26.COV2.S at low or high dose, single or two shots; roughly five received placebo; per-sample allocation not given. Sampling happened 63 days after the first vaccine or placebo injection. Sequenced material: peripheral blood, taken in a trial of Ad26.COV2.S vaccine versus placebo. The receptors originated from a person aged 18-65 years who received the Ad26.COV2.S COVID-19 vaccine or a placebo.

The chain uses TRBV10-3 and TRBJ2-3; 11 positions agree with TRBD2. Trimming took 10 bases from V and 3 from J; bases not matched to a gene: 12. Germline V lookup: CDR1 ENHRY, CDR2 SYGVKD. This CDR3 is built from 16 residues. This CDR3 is CATYDSGGVTTDTQYF. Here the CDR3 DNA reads TGTGCCACATACGATAGCGGGGGGGTCACGACAGATACGCAGTATTTT.

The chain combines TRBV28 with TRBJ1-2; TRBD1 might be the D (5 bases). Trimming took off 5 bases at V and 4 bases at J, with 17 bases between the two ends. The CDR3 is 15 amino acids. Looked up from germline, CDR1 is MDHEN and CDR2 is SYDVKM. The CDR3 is CASSPPQGEAYGYTF. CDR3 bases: TGTGCCAGCAGTCCCCCGCAGGGCGAGGCCTATGGCTACACCTTC.

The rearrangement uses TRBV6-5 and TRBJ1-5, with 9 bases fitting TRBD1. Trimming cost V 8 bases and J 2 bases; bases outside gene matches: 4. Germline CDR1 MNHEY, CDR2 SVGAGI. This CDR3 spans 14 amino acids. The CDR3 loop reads CASGWTGGNQPQHF. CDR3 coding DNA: TGTGCCAGCGGTTGGACAGGGGGCAATCAGCCCCAGCATTTT.

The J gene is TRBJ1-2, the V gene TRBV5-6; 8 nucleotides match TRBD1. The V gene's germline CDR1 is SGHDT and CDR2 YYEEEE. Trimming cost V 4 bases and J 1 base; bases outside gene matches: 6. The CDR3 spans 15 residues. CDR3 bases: TGTGCCAGCAGCCCCGGACAGGGCATTAACTATGGCTACACCTTC. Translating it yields CASSPGQGINYGYTF.

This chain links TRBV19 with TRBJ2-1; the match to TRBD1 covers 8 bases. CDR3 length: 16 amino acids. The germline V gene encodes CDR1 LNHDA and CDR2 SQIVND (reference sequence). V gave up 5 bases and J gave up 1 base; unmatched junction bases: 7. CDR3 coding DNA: TGTGCCAGTAGTTACAGGGGGGCCAAGTCCTACAATGAGCAGTTCTTC. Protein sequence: CASSYRGAKSYNEQFF.

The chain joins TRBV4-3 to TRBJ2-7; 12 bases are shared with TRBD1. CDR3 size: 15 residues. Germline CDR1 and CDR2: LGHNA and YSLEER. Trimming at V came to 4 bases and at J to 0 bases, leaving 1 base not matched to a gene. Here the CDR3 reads CASSLGQGASYEQYF. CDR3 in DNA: TGCGCCAGCAGCCTGGGACAGGGGGCCTCCTACGAGCAGTACTTC.

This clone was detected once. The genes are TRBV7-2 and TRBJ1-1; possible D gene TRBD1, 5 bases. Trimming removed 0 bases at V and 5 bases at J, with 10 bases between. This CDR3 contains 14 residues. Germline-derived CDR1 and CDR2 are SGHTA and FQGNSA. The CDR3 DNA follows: TGTGCCAGCAGCTTAGCGCGGGGGGGAACTGAAGCTTTCTTT. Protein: CASSLARGGTEAFF.

The CDR3 spells CASSTGGITRGEQFF. The DNA of the CDR3 is TGTGCCAGTAGTACAGGGGGAATCACACGAGGTGAGCAGTTCTTC. The chain recombines TRBV19 with TRBJ2-1; 7 bases are a match to TRBD1. This CDR3 contains 15 residues. The V and J ends lost 4 bases and 9 bases, in that order; junction bases with no gene match: 12. Germline V gene sequence: CDR1 LNHDA, CDR2 SQIVND (reference sequence).

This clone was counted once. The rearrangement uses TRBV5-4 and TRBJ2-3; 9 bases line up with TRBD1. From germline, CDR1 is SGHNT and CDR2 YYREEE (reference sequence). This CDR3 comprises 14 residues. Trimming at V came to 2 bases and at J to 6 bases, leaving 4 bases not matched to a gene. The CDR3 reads CASSLQGAEDTQYF. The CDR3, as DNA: TGTGCCAGCAGCTTACAGGGGGCAGAGGATACGCAGTATTTT.

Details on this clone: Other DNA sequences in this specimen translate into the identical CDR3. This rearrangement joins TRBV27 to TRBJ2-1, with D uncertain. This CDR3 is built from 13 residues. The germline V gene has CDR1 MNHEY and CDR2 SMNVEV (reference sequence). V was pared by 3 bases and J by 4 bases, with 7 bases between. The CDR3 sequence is CASSLSTYNEQFF. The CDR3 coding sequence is TGTGCCAGCAGTTTGTCTACTTACAATGAGCAGTTCTTC.

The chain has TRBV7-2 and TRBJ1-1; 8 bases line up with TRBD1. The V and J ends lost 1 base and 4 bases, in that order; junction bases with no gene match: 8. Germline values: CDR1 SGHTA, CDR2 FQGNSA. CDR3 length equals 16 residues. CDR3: CASSLVQGAGPTEAFF. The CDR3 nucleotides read TGTGCCAGCAGCTTAGTCCAGGGGGCGGGCCCCACTGAAGCTTTCTTT.

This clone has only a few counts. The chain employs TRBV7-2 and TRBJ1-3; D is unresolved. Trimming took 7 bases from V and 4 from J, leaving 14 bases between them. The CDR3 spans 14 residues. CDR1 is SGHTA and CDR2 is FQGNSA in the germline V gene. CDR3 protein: CASTPNRVGNTIYF. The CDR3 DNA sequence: TGTGCCAGCACTCCGAACCGGGTGGGAAACACCATATATTTT.

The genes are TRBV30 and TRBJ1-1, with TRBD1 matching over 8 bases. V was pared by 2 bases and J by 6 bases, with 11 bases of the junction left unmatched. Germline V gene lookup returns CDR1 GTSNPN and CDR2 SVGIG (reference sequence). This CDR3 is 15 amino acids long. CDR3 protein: CAWSSNSRGLPEAFF. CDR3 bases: TGTGCCTGGAGTTCGAACTCCAGGGGGCTCCCTGAAGCTTTCTTT.

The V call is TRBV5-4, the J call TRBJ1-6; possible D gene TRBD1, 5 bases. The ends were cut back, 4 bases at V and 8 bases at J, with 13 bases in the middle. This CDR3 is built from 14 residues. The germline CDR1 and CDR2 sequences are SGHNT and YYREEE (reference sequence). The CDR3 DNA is TGTGCCAGCAGCCCCAGGGTACGCGATTCACCCCTCCACTTT. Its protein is CASSPRVRDSPLHF.

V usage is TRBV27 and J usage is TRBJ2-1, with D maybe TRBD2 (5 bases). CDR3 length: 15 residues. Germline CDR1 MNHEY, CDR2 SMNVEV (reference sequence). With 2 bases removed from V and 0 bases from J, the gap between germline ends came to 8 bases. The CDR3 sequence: CASSLLAGSYNEQFF. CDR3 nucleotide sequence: TGTGCCAGCAGTTTACTAGCCGGCTCCTACAATGAGCAGTTCTTC.

In DNA, the CDR3 is TGTGCCAGCAGTTTATCGGGACTCCGATTAGGTTCAGATACGCAGTATTTT. It codes for CASSLSGLRLGSDTQYF. The V and J genes are TRBV27 and TRBJ2-3; D possibly corresponds to TRBD2 (6 bases). Germline V CDR1 and CDR2: MNHEY, SMNVEV (reference sequence). The CDR3 runs 17 residues. V lost 0 bases, J lost 4 bases, and 17 bases lay in between.

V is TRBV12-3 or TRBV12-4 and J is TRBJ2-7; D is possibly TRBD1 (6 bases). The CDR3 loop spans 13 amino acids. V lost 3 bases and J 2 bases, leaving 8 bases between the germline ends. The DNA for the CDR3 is TGTGCCAGCAGTTTGGACAGTCCCTACGAGCAGTACTTC. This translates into CASSLDSPYEQYF.

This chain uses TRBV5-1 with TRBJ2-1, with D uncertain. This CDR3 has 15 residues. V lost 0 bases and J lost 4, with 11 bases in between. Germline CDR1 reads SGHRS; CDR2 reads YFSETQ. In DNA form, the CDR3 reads TGCGCCAGCAGCTTGGGAGAGAACGAGTACAATGAGCAGTTCTTC. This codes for CASSLGENEYNEQFF.

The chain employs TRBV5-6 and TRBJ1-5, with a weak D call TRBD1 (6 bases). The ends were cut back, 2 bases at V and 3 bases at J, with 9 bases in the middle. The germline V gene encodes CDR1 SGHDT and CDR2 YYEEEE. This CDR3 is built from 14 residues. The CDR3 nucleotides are TGTGCCAGCAGCTTAGGACAGCTCAATCAGCCCCAGCATTTT. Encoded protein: CASSLGQLNQPQHF.

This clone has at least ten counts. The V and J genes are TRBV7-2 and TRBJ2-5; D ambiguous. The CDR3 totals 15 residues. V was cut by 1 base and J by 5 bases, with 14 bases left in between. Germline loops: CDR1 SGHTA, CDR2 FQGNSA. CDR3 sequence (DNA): TGTGCCAGCAGCTTAGTTGGACCCCCATCGGAGACCCAGTACTTC. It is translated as CASSLVGPPSETQYF.

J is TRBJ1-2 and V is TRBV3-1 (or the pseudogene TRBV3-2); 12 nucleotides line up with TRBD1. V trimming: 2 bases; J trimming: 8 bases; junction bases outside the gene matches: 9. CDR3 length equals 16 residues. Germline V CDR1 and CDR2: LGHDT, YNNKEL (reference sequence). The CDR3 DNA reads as TGTGCCAGCAGCCAAAAACCGGGACAGGGGGCGTTGGGCTACACCTTC. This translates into CASSQKPGQGALGYTF.

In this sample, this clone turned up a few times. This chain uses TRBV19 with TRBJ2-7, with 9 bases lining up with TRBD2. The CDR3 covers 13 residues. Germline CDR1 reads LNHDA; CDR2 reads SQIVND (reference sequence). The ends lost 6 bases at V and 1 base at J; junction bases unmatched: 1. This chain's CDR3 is CASRTSGSYEQYF. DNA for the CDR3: TGTGCCAGTAGGACTAGCGGTTCCTACGAGCAGTACTTC.

CDR3 protein: CSAKVGPGYTF. The CDR3 DNA sequence: TGCAGCGCGAAGGTGGGTCCGGGCTACACCTTC. The J gene is TRBJ1-2, the V gene TRBV20-1; D gene unclear. The CDR3 length is 11 residues. The germline V gene encodes CDR1 DFQATT and CDR2 SNEGSKA (reference sequence).

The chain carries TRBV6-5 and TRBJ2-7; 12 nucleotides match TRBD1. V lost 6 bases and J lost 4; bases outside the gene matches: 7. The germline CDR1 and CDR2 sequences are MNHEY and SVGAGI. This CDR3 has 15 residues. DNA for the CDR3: TGTGCCAGCAGGCCCGGGACAGGGGGCGGGTACGAGCAGTACTTC. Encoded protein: CASRPGTGGGYEQYF.